Given below is one T cell receptor beta chain in context. This sample is drawn from a study of cytomegalovirus exposure and HLA in healthy donors. Unmatched junction bases numbered 9, after V lost 6 bases and J lost 4 bases. The CDR3 totals 15 residues. The V gene's germline CDR1 is LNHDA and CDR2 SQIVND (reference sequence). The PCR ran on 60 Vbeta and 13 Jbeta primers. Clones were read by immunoSEQ multiplex PCR, and TCRdb kept only the in-frame ones, dropping some. Among approximately 130,000 clones listed, approximately 75% were seen once. The chain couples TRBV19 to TRBJ2-3, with 8 positions matching TRBD2. Sample: PBMCs. This receptor was taken from a male donor in good health and CMV-seronegative. CDR3 in amino acids: CASRNAGGNADTQYF. Here the CDR3 DNA reads TGTGCCAGTAGAAACGCGGGGGGCAACGCAGATACGCAGTATTTT. The whole variable domain, remainder taken from reference TRBV19 and TRBJ2-3, is DGGITQSPKYLFRKEGQNVTLSCEQNLNHDAMYWYRQDPGQGLRLIYYSQIVNDFQKGDIAEGYSVSREKKESFPLTVTSAQKNPTAFYLCASRNAGGNADTQYFGPGTRLTVL.